The 27 T cell receptor beta chains listed next were all sequenced from one sample in a study of T-cell reconstitution after alpha-beta-depleted transplantation in children. Unique molecular identifiers were incorporated during preparation of the TCRbeta library. TCRdb independently ran MiXCR on the PCR reads; one entry per CDR3 protein. In the table there are a few hundred thousand distinct CDR3 sequences, about 9.4% of which are singletons. Source: PBMCs from the stem cell graft donor, taken from the stem cell graft. These receptors originate from a human donor who donated a stem cell graft to a child with acute lymphoblastic leukemia.

The chain joins TRBV7-8 to TRBJ1-1; D might be TRBD1 (6 bases). The CDR3 has 17 residues. CDR1 and CDR2 from the germline V gene are SGHVS and FQNEAQ. The germline V and J ends were trimmed by 0 bases and 3 bases, with 17 bases remaining between them. For the CDR3, the DNA is TGTGCCAGCAGCTTAGCCCACCAAACAGGGCGGTACACTGAAGCTTTCTTT. This codes for CASSLAHQTGRYTEAFF.

The chain links TRBV5-1 to TRBJ2-7; TRBD1 matches 12 bases. The J segment lost 5 bases and the V segment lost 0 bases, leaving 3 bases of the junction unmatched. The V gene's germline CDR1 is SGHRS and CDR2 YFSETQ. The CDR3 extends over 15 amino acids. CDR3 region: CASSLEGTGGDEQYF. The CDR3, as DNA: TGCGCCAGCAGCTTGGAAGGGACAGGGGGCGACGAGCAGTACTTC.

This chain joins TRBV29-1 and TRBJ2-7; the D is unclear. V lost 2 bases, J lost 0 bases, and 8 bases lay in between. This CDR3 has 13 residues. CDR1 is SQVTM, CDR2 ANQGSEA, per germline. The CDR3 DNA follows: TGCAGCGTTGAAACGTCGAGCTCCTACGAGCAGTACTTC. Encoded protein: CSVETSSSYEQYF.

This clonotype has just a few counts. The genes are TRBV9 and TRBJ2-2; TRBD2 matches at 13 bases. Germline V gives CDR1 SGDLS, CDR2 YYNGEE. CDR3 length: 18 amino acids. Losses at the gene ends were 0 bases for V and 6 bases for J; bases not matched to a gene: 8. The CDR3 nucleotides read TGTGCCAGCAGCGTAGATCCACTAGCGGGAGGGCCCGCCGGGGAGCTGTTTTTT. This codes for CASSVDPLAGGPAGELFF. The whole variable domain, filled in from reference TRBV9 and TRBJ2-2, reads DSGVTQTPKHLITATGQRVTLRCSPRSGDLSVYWYQQSLDQGLQFLIQYYNGEERAKGNILERFSAQQFPDLHSELNLSSLELGDSALYFCASSVDPLAGGPAGELFFGEGSRLTVL.

This clonotype appeared a few times. The chain combines TRBV29-1 with TRBJ2-5, with TRBD2 identical over 9 bases. The junction had 12 bases not matched to a gene; V was cut back by 5 bases and J by 2 bases. The CDR3 loop spans 16 amino acids. Germline V gives CDR1 SQVTM, CDR2 ANQGSEA. The CDR3 DNA is TGCAGCGTTCATCTAGCGGGGAATAGATTTCAAGAGACCCAGTACTTC. Translating gives CSVHLAGNRFQETQYF. Full variable domain (rest looked up from reference TRBV29-1 and TRBJ2-5): SAVISQKPSRDICQRGTSLTIQCQVDSQVTMMFWYRQQPGQSLTLIATANQGSEATYESGFVIDKFPISRPNLTFSTLTVSNMSPEDSSIYLCSVHLAGNRFQETQYFGPGTRLLVL.

This clonotype was observed at least ten times. The chain couples TRBV29-1 to TRBJ2-6; D unresolved. CDR1 is SQVTM and CDR2 is ANQGSEA in the germline V gene. The CDR3 is made up of 13 amino acids. Trimming took off 5 bases at V and 1 base at J, with 6 bases between the two ends. CDR3 in amino acids: CSVRTSGANVLTF. DNA of the CDR3: TGCAGCGTTCGTACTTCTGGGGCCAACGTCCTGACTTTC.

The table lists this clonotype with a few counts. The chain carries TRBV4-2 and TRBJ2-7; 11 nucleotides align to TRBD1. Trimming took 1 base from V and 1 from J; bases not matched to a gene: 3. In germline, CDR1 is LGHNA, CDR2 YNFKEQ. The CDR3 is 16 amino acids. The CDR3 DNA follows: TGTGCCAGCAGCCAAGCAGGGGACAGGGGGTCCTACGAGCAGTACTTC. It codes for CASSQAGDRGSYEQYF.

The J gene is TRBJ2-1, the V gene TRBV7-9, with a tentative D call TRBD1 (5 bases). This CDR3 is built from 14 residues. V dropped 8 bases and J dropped 2 bases, with 13 bases sitting between them. CDR1 SEHNR and CDR2 FQNEAQ come from the germline V gene (reference sequence). The CDR3 DNA reads TGTGCCAGCCTTACAGACAGCCCCTACAATGAGCAGTTCTTC. Protein: CASLTDSPYNEQFF.

This clonotype was seen only a few times. The chain uses TRBV2 and TRBJ1-2; D gene unclear. V lost 4 bases, J lost 9 bases, and 9 bases lay in between. This CDR3 spans 11 amino acids. Germline V gene data show CDR1 as SNHLY and CDR2 as FYNNEI. The CDR3 loop is CASSVSRSYTF. The CDR3 bases are TGTGCCAGCAGTGTATCCAGGAGCTACACCTTC.

This clonotype has more than one count but fewer than ten. The chain uses TRBV24-1 and TRBJ1-4; 7 nucleotides match TRBD1. The CDR3 sequence is 18 residues long. CDR1 and CDR2 from the germline V gene are KGHDR and SFDVKD. V was pared by 3 bases and J by 0 bases, with 9 bases of the junction left unmatched. The CDR3 sequence: CATSDKRGTATTNEKLFF. DNA of the CDR3: TGTGCCACCAGTGATAAACGGGGGACAGCGACAACTAATGAAAAACTGTTTTTT.

This clonotype was detected only a few times. The chain recombines TRBV5-6 with TRBJ2-7; D is possibly TRBD1 (5 bases). V lost 0 bases, J lost 1 base, and 14 bases lay in between. Germline values: CDR1 SGHDT, CDR2 YYEEEE. The CDR3 is 16 amino acids. CDR3 sequence (DNA): TGTGCCAGCAGCTTGGAGGTGGGGCAAAGGTCCTACGAGCAGTACTTC. Its protein product is CASSLEVGQRSYEQYF. Together with reference TRBV5-6 and TRBJ2-7, the CDR3 gives the full variable domain: DAGVTQSPTHLIKTRGQQVTLRCSPKSGHDTVSWYQQALGQGPQFIFQYYEEEERQRGNFPDRFSGHQFPNYSSELNVNALLLGDSALYLCASSLEVGQRSYEQYFGPGTRLTVT.

This clonotype was picked up a small number of times. The rearrangement uses TRBV9 and TRBJ2-1; the match to TRBD1 covers 11 bases. V was pared by 2 bases and J by 5 bases, with 3 bases of the junction left unmatched. This CDR3 has 15 residues. CDR1 is SGDLS, CDR2 YYNGEE, per germline. Written as DNA, the CDR3 is TGTGCCAGCAGCGTTTGGGACAGGGGGGACAATGAGCAGTTCTTC. Translation: CASSVWDRGDNEQFF.

The chain couples TRBV6-5 to TRBJ1-2; weak D call: TRBD1 (6 bases). The V gene lost 2 bases and the J gene lost 5 bases, with 9 bases spanning the gap. CDR1 is MNHEY, CDR2 SVGAGI, per germline. The length of the CDR3 is 13 residues. CDR3 residues: CASSYGTPYGYTF. The CDR3 bases are TGTGCCAGCAGTTACGGGACACCGTATGGCTACACCTTC.

The chain is built from TRBV6-6 and TRBJ2-7, with D perhaps given as TRBD1 or TRBD2 (5 bases each). CDR1 is MNHNY, CDR2 SVGAGI, per germline (reference sequence). The CDR3 covers 13 residues. Trimming cost V 6 bases and J 6 bases, with 15 bases left between them. This CDR3 reads CASRPPWGIEQYF. The DNA for the CDR3 is TGTGCCAGCAGACCTCCTTGGGGGATCGAGCAGTACTTC.

In this sample, this clonotype turned up once. The chain has TRBV5-1 and TRBJ2-5; D is perhaps TRBD2 (5 bases). The ends were cut back, 4 bases at V and 5 bases at J, with 15 bases in the middle. Germline CDR1 and CDR2: SGHRS and YFSETQ. The CDR3 is made up of 14 amino acids. Here the CDR3 DNA reads TGCGCCAGCAGCCGGACTTCTTTGTGGGAGACCCAGTACTTC. This sequence encodes CASSRTSLWETQYF.

The chain carries TRBV20-1 and TRBJ2-1; tentative D call: TRBD2 (6 bases). CDR1 and CDR2 (germline): DFQATT, SNEGSKA (reference sequence). The CDR3 loop spans 15 amino acids. V lost 0 bases and J lost 7, with 16 bases in between. The CDR3, as DNA: TGCAGTGCTAGAGATTATGGAGGGCCGGGGAATGAGCAGTTCTTC. It codes for CSARDYGGPGNEQFF.

This clonotype appeared a few times. Here the CDR3 reads CASSRTGDNYGYTF. The CDR3 nucleotides read TGTGCCAGCAGCCGGACAGGGGATAACTATGGCTACACCTTC. The V gene is TRBV5-6, the J gene TRBJ1-2, with TRBD1 matching over 9 bases. The CDR3 covers 14 residues. Germline V gene data show CDR1 as SGHDT and CDR2 as YYEEEE. V trimming: 4 bases; J trimming: 1 base; junction bases outside the gene matches: 2. The whole variable domain, filled in from reference TRBV5-6 and TRBJ1-2, reads DAGVTQSPTHLIKTRGQQVTLRCSPKSGHDTVSWYQQALGQGPQFIFQYYEEEERQRGNFPDRFSGHQFPNYSSELNVNALLLGDSALYLCASSRTGDNYGYTFGSGTRLTVV.

The chain is built from TRBV12-5 and TRBJ1-2, with a tentative D call TRBD1 (5 bases). This CDR3 is 16 amino acids long. Looked up from germline, CDR1 is LGHNT and CDR2 is FRNRAP. Trimming pared 5 bases from V and 3 bases from J, leaving 19 bases between. The CDR3 bases are TGTGCTAGTGGTCCACTAGTAGGGGTATTTGACTATGGCTACACCTTC. Its protein is CASGPLVGVFDYGYTF.

Only a few counts were recorded for this clonotype. The J gene is TRBJ2-7, the V gene TRBV5-1, with TRBD2 matching 13 bases. The length of the CDR3 is 17 residues. J was trimmed by 7 bases and V by 3 bases; bases with no gene match: 13. CDR1 and CDR2 from the germline V gene are SGHRS and YFSETQ. CDR3 in amino acids: CASSWRVTSGRAGEQYF. CDR3 nucleotides: TGCGCCAGCAGCTGGAGGGTAACTAGCGGGAGGGCCGGTGAGCAGTACTTC.

For this clonotype: The junction departs from the called germline gene at one end, perhaps through a read error. The J gene is TRBJ2-6, the V gene TRBV12-3 or TRBV12-4; 9 nucleotides align to TRBD1. CDR3 size: 19 residues. CDR3 sequence reads: CTSSFQLGQGSSGANVLTF. DNA of the CDR3: TGTACCAGCAGTTTTCAACTCGGACAGGGGTCCTCTGGGGCCAACGTCCTGACTTTC.

This clonotype appeared a few times. V usage is TRBV28 and J usage is TRBJ1-5, with D hard to call. Germline lookup yields CDR1 MDHEN and CDR2 SYDVKM. This CDR3 spans 15 amino acids. Trimming cost V 5 bases and J 2 bases, with 13 bases left between them. CDR3 in DNA: TGTGCCAGCAGTCCTTTAGGGAGGGGCAATCAGCCCCAGCATTTT. This encodes CASSPLGRGNQPQHF.

The rearrangement links TRBV27 to TRBJ2-7, with a tentative D call TRBD1 (6 bases). This CDR3 region has 15 residues. CDR1 and CDR2 from the germline V gene are MNHEY and SMNVEV (reference sequence). V was cut by 2 bases and J by 3 bases, with 14 bases left in between. The CDR3, as DNA: TGTGCCAGCAGTTTAGAAGGACAGAGCTTCTACGAGCAGTACTTC. Translated, it gives CASSLEGQSFYEQYF.

V and J are TRBV7-2 and TRBJ1-2; D is possibly TRBD1 (6 bases). Trimming pared 2 bases from V and 6 bases from J, leaving 16 bases between. CDR1 SGHTA and CDR2 FQGNSA come from the germline V gene. This CDR3 is 15 amino acids long. CDR3 sequence: CASSLLGARIHGYTF. Written as DNA, the CDR3 is TGTGCCAGCAGCTTATTGGGGGCCCGAATTCATGGCTACACCTTC.

The table lists this clonotype with a few counts. This rearrangement joins TRBV15 to TRBJ1-5; tentatively, D is TRBD1 (5 bases). The CDR3 runs to 16 residues. CDR1 and CDR2 from the germline V gene are LNHNV and YYDKDF (reference sequence). The V gene lost 0 bases and the J gene lost 0 bases, with 9 bases spanning the gap. The CDR3 DNA reads as TGTGCCACCAGCAGAGACCCGGGACCTAGCAATCAGCCCCAGCATTTT. It specifies CATSRDPGPSNQPQHF.

This clonotype has a handful of counts. The J gene is TRBJ1-1, the V gene TRBV3-1, with D maybe TRBD1 (6 bases). V lost 0 bases, J lost 9 bases, and 14 bases lay in between. Germline V gene data show CDR1 as LGHDT and CDR2 as YNNKEL (reference sequence). The CDR3 has 14 amino acids. Here the CDR3 DNA reads TGTGCCAGCAGCCAAGAGATCATAACAGGGAAAGCTTTCTTT. The encoded protein is CASSQEIITGKAFF.

The table lists this clonotype with many counts. J is TRBJ2-5 and V is TRBV6-2 or TRBV6-3, with D perhaps matching TRBD2 (6 bases). V was trimmed by 2 bases and J by 0 bases, leaving 19 bases between them. The V gene's germline CDR1 is MNHEY and CDR2 SVGEGT. The CDR3 is 18 residues long. The CDR3 region has the DNA TGTGCCAGCAGTTACAGGTATCGTGGTGCTAGCGACCAAGAGACCCAGTACTTC. Protein: CASSYRYRGASDQETQYF.

This chain links TRBV20-1 with TRBJ2-7, with 7 bases matching TRBD1. In germline, CDR1 is DFQATT, CDR2 SNEGSKA (reference sequence). J was trimmed by 1 base and V by 6 bases; bases with no gene match: 9. This CDR3 is built from 14 residues. The CDR3 DNA reads TGCAGTGCCGTTTGGGGACAGCTTTCCTACGAGCAGTACTTC. This sequence encodes CSAVWGQLSYEQYF.